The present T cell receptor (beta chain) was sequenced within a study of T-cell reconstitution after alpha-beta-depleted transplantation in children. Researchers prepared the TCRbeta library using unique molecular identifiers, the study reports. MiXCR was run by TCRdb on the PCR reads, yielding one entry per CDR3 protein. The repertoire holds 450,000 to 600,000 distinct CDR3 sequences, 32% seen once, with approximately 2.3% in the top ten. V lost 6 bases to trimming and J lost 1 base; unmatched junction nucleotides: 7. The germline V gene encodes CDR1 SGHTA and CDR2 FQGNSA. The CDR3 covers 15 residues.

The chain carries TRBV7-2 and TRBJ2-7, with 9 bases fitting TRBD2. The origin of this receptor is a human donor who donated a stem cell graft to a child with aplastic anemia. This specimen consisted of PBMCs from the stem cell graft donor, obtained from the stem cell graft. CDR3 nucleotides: TGTGCCAGCAGTTCTAGCGGGATTGGGTCCTACGAGCAGTACTTC. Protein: CASSSSGIGSYEQYF.